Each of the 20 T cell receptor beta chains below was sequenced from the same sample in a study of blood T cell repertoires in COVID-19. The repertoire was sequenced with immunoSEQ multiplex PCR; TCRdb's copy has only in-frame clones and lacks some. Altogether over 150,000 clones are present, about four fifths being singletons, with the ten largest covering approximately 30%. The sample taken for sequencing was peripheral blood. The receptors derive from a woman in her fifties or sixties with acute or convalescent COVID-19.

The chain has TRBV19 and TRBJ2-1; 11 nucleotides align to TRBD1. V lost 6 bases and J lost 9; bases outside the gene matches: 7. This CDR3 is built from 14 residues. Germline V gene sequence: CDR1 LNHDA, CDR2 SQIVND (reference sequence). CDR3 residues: CASRRGDRGVEQFF. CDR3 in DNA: TGTGCCAGTAGGAGAGGGGACAGGGGGGTTGAGCAGTTCTTC.

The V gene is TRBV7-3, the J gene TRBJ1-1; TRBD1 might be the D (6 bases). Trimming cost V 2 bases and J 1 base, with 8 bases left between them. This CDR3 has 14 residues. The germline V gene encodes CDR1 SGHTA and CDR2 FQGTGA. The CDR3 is CASSLQGRNTEAFF. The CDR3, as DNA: TGTGCCAGCAGCTTACAGGGGAGGAACACTGAAGCTTTCTTT.

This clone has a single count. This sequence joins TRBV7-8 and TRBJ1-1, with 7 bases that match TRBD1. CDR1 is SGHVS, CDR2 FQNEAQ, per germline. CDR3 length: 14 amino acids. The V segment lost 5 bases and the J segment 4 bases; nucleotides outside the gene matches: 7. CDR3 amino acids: CASSNRQGPTEAFF. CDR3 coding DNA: TGTGCCAGCAGCAACCGACAGGGACCCACTGAAGCTTTCTTT.

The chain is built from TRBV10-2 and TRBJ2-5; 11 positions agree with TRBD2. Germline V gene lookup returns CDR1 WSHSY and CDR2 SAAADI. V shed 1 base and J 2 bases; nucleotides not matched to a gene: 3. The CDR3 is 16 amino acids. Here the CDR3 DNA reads TGCGCCAGCAGTGAGTGGGGACTAGCGGAACAAGAGACCCAGTACTTC. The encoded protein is CASSEWGLAEQETQYF.

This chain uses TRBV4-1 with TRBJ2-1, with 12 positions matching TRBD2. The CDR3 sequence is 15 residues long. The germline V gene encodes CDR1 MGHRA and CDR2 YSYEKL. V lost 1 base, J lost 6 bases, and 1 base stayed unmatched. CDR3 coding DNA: TGCGCCAGCAGCCAAGTGGGACTAGCGGGCAATGAGCAGTTCTTC. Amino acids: CASSQVGLAGNEQFF.

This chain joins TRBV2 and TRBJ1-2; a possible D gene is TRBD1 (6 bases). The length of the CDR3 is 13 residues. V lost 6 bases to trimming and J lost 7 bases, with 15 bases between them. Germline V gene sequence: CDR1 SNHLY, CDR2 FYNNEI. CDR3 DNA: TGTGCCAGCAGCAGAGACAGGTCTCCTGGCTACACCTTC. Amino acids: CASSRDRSPGYTF.

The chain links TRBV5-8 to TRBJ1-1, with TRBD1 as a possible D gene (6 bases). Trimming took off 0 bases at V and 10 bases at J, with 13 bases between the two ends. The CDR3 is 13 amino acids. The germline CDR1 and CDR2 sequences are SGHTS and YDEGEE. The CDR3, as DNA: TGTGCCAGCAGCTTGGAACAGGGCGTAGGAGCTTTCTTT. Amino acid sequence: CASSLEQGVGAFF.

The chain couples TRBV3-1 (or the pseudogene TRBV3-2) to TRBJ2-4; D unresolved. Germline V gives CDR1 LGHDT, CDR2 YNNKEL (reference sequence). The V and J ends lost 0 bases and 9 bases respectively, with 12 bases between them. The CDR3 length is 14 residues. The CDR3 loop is CASSQDGRPGIQYF. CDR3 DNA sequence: TGTGCCAGCAGCCAAGACGGCCGCCCAGGCATTCAGTACTTC.

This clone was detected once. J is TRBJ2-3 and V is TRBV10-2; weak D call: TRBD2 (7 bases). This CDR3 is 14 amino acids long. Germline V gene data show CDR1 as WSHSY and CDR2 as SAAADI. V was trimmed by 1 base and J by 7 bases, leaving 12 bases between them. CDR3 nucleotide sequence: TGCGCCAGCAGTGAGTGGGGGGGCATTTATACGCAGTATTTT. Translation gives CASSEWGGIYTQYF.

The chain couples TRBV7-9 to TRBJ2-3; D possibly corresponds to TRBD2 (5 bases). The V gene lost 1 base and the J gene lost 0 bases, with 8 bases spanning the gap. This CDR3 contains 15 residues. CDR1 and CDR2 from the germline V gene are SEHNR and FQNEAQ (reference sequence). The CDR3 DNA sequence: TGTGCCAGCAGCTTAGGGAGGAGTAGCACAGATACGCAGTATTTT. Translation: CASSLGRSSTDTQYF.

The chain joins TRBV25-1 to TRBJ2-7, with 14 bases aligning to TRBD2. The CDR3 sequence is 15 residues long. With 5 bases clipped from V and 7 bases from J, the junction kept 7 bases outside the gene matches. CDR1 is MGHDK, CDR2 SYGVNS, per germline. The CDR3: CASSRLAGGPGEQYF. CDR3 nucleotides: TGTGCCAGCAGTAGACTAGCGGGGGGGCCGGGGGAGCAGTACTTC.

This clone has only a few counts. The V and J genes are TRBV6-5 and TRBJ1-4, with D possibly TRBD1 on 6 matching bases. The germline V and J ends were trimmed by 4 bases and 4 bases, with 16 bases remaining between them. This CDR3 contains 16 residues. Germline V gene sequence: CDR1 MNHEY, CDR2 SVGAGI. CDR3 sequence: CASSSHTSGVNEKLFF. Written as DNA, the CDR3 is TGTGCCAGCAGTTCCCACACATCAGGGGTTAATGAAAAACTGTTTTTT.

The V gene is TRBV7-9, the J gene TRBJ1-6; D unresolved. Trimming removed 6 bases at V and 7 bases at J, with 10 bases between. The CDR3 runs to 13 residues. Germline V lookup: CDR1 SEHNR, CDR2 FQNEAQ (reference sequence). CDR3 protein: CASSLSPNSPLHF. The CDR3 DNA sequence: TGTGCCAGCAGTTTAAGCCCCAATTCACCCCTCCACTTT.

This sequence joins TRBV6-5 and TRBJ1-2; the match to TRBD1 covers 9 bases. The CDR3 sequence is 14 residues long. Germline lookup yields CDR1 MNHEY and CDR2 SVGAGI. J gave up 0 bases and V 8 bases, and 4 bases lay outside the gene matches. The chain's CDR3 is CASQTGGTNYGYTF. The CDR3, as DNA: TGTGCCAGCCAGACAGGGGGTACTAACTATGGCTACACCTTC.

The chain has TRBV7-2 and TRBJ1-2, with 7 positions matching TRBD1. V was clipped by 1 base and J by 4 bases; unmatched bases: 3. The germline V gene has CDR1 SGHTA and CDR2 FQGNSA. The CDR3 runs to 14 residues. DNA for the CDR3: TGTGCCAGCAGCTTAGACAGGGGAAGCTATGGCTACACCTTC. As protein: CASSLDRGSYGYTF. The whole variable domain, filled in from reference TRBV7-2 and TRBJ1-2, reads GAGVSQSPSNKVTEKGKDVELRCDPISGHTALYWYRQSLGQGLEFLIYFQGNSAPDKSGLPSDRFSAERTGGSVSTLTIQRTQQEDSAVYLCASSLDRGSYGYTFGSGTRLTVV.

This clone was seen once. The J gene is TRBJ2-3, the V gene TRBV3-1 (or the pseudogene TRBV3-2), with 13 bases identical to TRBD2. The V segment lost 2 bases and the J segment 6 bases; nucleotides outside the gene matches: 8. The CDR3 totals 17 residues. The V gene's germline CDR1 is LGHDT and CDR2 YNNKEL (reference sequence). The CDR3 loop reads CASSQSGLAGAGDTQYF. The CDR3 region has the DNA TGTGCCAGCAGCCAATCCGGACTAGCGGGGGCAGGGGATACGCAGTATTTT.

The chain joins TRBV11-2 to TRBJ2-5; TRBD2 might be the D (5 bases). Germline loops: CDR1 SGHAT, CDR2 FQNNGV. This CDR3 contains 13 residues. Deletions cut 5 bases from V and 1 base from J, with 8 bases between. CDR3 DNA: TGTGCCAGCAGCCCCGGGATCCAAGAGACCCAGTACTTC. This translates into CASSPGIQETQYF.

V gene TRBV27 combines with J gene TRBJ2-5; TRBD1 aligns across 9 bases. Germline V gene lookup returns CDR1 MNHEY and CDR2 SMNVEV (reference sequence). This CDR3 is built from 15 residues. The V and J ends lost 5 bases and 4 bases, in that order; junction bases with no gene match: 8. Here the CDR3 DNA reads TGTGCCAGCAGTCCGGGGACAGGGATGGGAGAGACCCAGTACTTC. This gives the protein CASSPGTGMGETQYF.

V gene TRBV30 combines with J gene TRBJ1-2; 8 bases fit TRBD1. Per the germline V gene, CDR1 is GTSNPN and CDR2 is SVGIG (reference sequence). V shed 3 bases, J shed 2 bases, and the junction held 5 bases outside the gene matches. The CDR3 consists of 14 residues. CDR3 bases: TGTGCCTGGAGCCTCCGACAGGGGAACTATGGCTACACCTTC. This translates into CAWSLRQGNYGYTF. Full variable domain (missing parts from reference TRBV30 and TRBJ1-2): SQTIHQWPATLVQPVGSPLSLECTVEGTSNPNLYWYRQAAGRGLQLLFYSVGIGQISSEVPQNLSASRPQDRQFILSSKKLLLSDSGFYLCAWSLRQGNYGYTFGSGTRLTVV.

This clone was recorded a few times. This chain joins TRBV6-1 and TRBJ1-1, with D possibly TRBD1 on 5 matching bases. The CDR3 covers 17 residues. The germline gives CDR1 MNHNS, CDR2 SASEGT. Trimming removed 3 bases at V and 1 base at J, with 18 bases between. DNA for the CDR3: TGTGCCAGCAGTGACGGACACCCCCGCCGTGGGAACACTGAAGCTTTCTTT. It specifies CASSDGHPRRGNTEAFF.